One and the same sample provided the 18 T cell receptor beta chains below, sequenced in a study of blood T cell repertoires in COVID-19. Profiled with immunoSEQ multiplex PCR; TCRdb holds only in-frame clones, not every one. The sample has about 380,000 clones; 85% are singletons. The sample comprised peripheral blood. Receptor source: a woman aged 18-30 years with acute or convalescent COVID-19.

The gene calls are TRBV19 and TRBJ1-5, with 9 bases that match TRBD1. There are 16 residues in the CDR3. Germline loops: CDR1 LNHDA, CDR2 SQIVND (reference sequence). J gave up 6 bases and V 5 bases, and 11 bases lay outside the gene matches. CDR3 DNA: TGTGCCAGTAGTCCCTCCTGGACAGGGGAGGGTCAGCCCCAGCATTTT. It codes for CASSPSWTGEGQPQHF.

The chain is built from TRBV27 and TRBJ1-5; D gene unclear. Germline V gene data show CDR1 as MNHEY and CDR2 as SMNVEV (reference sequence). The CDR3 consists of 16 residues. Trimming cost V 1 base and J 4 bases, with 14 bases left between them. CDR3 DNA sequence: TGTGCCAGCAGTTTATTTCCCGCAGGTAGGAATCAGCCCCAGCATTTT. It specifies CASSLFPAGRNQPQHF.

This clone was detected only a few times. The J gene is TRBJ1-5, the V gene TRBV4-1; D is unresolved. The CDR3 contains 13 residues. Per the germline V gene, CDR1 is MGHRA and CDR2 is YSYEKL. V lost 0 bases, J lost 4 bases, and 4 bases lay in between. CDR3: CASSQDRNQPQHF. The CDR3 DNA sequence: TGCGCCAGCAGCCAAGACCGGAATCAGCCCCAGCATTTT.

The chain employs TRBV2 and TRBJ2-1; 10 positions agree with TRBD2. The CDR3 has 13 amino acids. Germline V gives CDR1 SNHLY, CDR2 FYNNEI. Trimming at V came to 8 bases and at J to 5 bases, leaving 3 bases not matched to a gene. The CDR3 DNA is TGTGCCAGCCGCAGCGGGGGGGACAATGAGCAGTTCTTC. Protein sequence: CASRSGGDNEQFF.

The chain is built from TRBV9 and TRBJ1-1; weak D call: TRBD1 (6 bases). Germline loops: CDR1 SGDLS, CDR2 YYNGEE. V lost 4 bases and J lost 1, with 8 bases in between. The CDR3 has 13 amino acids. CDR3 nucleotides: TGTGCCAGCAGCTCGACAGGGAACACTGAAGCTTTCTTT. It translates to CASSSTGNTEAFF. The complete variable domain, with remaining parts taken from reference TRBV9 and TRBJ1-1, reads DSGVTQTPKHLITATGQRVTLRCSPRSGDLSVYWYQQSLDQGLQFLIQYYNGEERAKGNILERFSAQQFPDLHSELNLSSLELGDSALYFCASSSTGNTEAFFGQGTRLTVV.

CDR3 nucleotide sequence: TGCGCCAGCAGCCAAGTTACAGGGTATGTAGCAGATACGCAGTATTTT. Amino acids: CASSQVTGYVADTQYF. This sequence joins TRBV4-1 and TRBJ2-3; tentative D call: TRBD1 (6 bases). V was cut by 1 base and J by 4 bases, with 15 bases left in between. The CDR3 consists of 16 residues. Germline loops: CDR1 MGHRA, CDR2 YSYEKL.

The chain links TRBV25-1 to TRBJ2-7; 10 nucleotides line up with TRBD2. The CDR3 has 13 amino acids. Germline V gives CDR1 MGHDK, CDR2 SYGVNS. V was clipped by 7 bases and J by 6 bases; unmatched bases: 6. The CDR3 sequence is CASTRLAGGEQYF. In DNA form, the CDR3 reads TGTGCCAGCACCAGACTAGCGGGTGGCGAGCAGTACTTC.

The gene calls are TRBV6-2 or TRBV6-3 and TRBJ2-7, with TRBD2 matching 10 bases. The CDR3 is 15 amino acids. The V and J ends lost 6 bases and 2 bases, in that order; junction bases with no gene match: 7. Germline V CDR1 and CDR2: MNHEY, SVGEGT. CDR3 in amino acids: CASSPSAGGPYEQYF. The DNA of the CDR3 is TGTGCCAGCAGCCCCTCAGCGGGAGGGCCCTACGAGCAGTACTTC.

This rearrangement joins TRBV2 to TRBJ1-6; 12 positions agree with TRBD1. Trimming cost V 5 bases and J 9 bases; bases outside gene matches: 14. Per the germline V gene, CDR1 is SNHLY and CDR2 is FYNNEI. There are 18 residues in the CDR3. The CDR3 here is CASSPFWGQGASSSPLHF. Written as DNA, the CDR3 is TGTGCCAGCAGTCCCTTTTGGGGACAGGGGGCGAGTAGTTCACCCCTCCACTTT.

The chain uses TRBV5-1 and TRBJ1-1, with a tentative D call TRBD1 (5 bases). This CDR3 is 13 amino acids long. Trimming left V 4 bases short and J 1 base short, with 8 bases between. Germline V gene lookup returns CDR1 SGHRS and CDR2 YFSETQ. Here the CDR3 DNA reads TGCGCCAGCAGCCGAACAGGGAACACTGAAGCTTTCTTT. Amino acids: CASSRTGNTEAFF.

The chain is built from TRBV9 and TRBJ1-1, with D perhaps TRBD1 (5 bases). The CDR3 is 13 amino acids. Germline V gene data show CDR1 as SGDLS and CDR2 as YYNGEE. Trimming took 4 bases from V and 2 from J, leaving 9 bases between them. CDR3 in amino acids: CASSMTDNTEAFF. Written as DNA, the CDR3 is TGTGCCAGCAGCATGACAGATAACACTGAAGCTTTCTTT.

This rearrangement joins TRBV4-1 to TRBJ2-5, with TRBD2 as a possible D gene (6 bases). The CDR3 spans 14 residues. V lost 4 bases and J lost 3, with 12 bases in between. Germline V gene sequence: CDR1 MGHRA, CDR2 YSYEKL. CDR3 protein: CASSLGLREETQYF. DNA of the CDR3: TGCGCCAGCAGCCTGGGACTGAGGGAAGAGACCCAGTACTTC.

The rearrangement joins TRBV6-5 to TRBJ2-1; TRBD2 matches 8 bases. The CDR3 contains 13 residues. Germline loops: CDR1 MNHEY, CDR2 SVGAGI. Trimming removed 5 bases from V and 6 bases from J; junction bases left unmatched: 3. The DNA for the CDR3 is TGTGCCAGCAGTCAGGGACTAGGCAATGAGCAGTTCTTC. The encoded protein is CASSQGLGNEQFF.

Only one count was recorded for this clone. The chain recombines TRBV27 with TRBJ1-1; TRBD1 aligns across 7 bases. From germline, CDR1 is MNHEY and CDR2 SMNVEV (reference sequence). The V gene end was trimmed by 7 bases and the J gene end by 4 bases; junction bases not matched to a gene: 6. The CDR3 spans 13 residues. CDR3 loop: CASTQDRFTEAFF. The CDR3 region has the DNA TGTGCCAGCACCCAGGACAGGTTCACTGAAGCTTTCTTT.

With respect to this clone: It is unclear where the CDR3 begins or ends on the DNA, so no DNA is shown, and the CDR3 is as TCRdb lists it. V usage is TRBV27 and J usage is TRBJ2-3; the tabulated D call, TRBD1, remains unverified against the DNA. Germline lookup yields CDR1 MNHEY and CDR2 SMNVEV (reference sequence). The CDR3 numbers 15 amino acids, ends counted. Here the CDR3 reads CASSFLAGEYDTQYF.

On this clone: Other nucleotide sequences in the sample specify the same CDR3. The rearrangement joins TRBV9 to TRBJ1-4; 8 bases agree with TRBD1. Per the germline V gene, CDR1 is SGDLS and CDR2 is YYNGEE. V dropped 3 bases and J dropped 1; count of bases not matched to a gene: 2. The CDR3 spans 15 residues. This CDR3 is CASSGTGGTNEKLFF. CDR3 DNA: TGTGCCAGCAGCGGCACAGGGGGAACTAATGAAAAACTGTTTTTT.

The gene calls are TRBV4-1 and TRBJ2-7, with D possibly matching TRBD2 (6 bases). Per the germline V gene, CDR1 is MGHRA and CDR2 is YSYEKL. The ends were cut back, 0 bases at V and 5 bases at J, with 14 bases in the middle. This CDR3 spans 15 amino acids. The CDR3, as DNA: TGCGCCAGCAGCCAAGAAAGGGCGGGGCTTAACGAGCAGTACTTC. Its translation: CASSQERAGLNEQYF.

The chain joins TRBV7-9 to TRBJ2-5; TRBD2 matches at 7 bases. Germline V CDR1 and CDR2: SEHNR, FQNEAQ (reference sequence). With V trimmed by 4 bases and J by 4 bases, 9 bases remained unmatched. The CDR3 sequence is 15 residues long. The CDR3 reads CASSSPAGVGETQYF. The CDR3 region has the DNA TGTGCCAGCAGCTCCCCCGCGGGGGTGGGAGAGACCCAGTACTTC.